The 21 T cell receptor beta chains below come from one sample, sequenced in a study of T cells in Graves' hyperthyroidism and ophthalmopathy (dated by TCRdb to the late 2010s). Libraries were constructed by multiplex PCR. TCRdb shows the sequencer as Illumina HiSeq 2000. The TCR beta CDR3 regions were amplified from RNA transcripts. A first-round RT-PCR of the TCR CDR3 used the HTBI primer set with the Qiagen OneStep RT-PCR kit. Using fastp trimming at Q25 and MiXCR clonotype assembly, TCRdb reanalyzed the public sequencing data and kept in-frame beta chains. Rows merge per CDR3 protein into single entries with the most common DNA and genes. This sample is represented by under 40,000 distinct CDR3 sequences; 49% of them were singletons. 6.2% of the sample is in the top ten clones. Sequencing was performed on blood. The receptors derive from a woman in her fifties or sixties with Graves' hyperthyroidism that later progressed to Graves' ophthalmopathy.

The chain combines TRBV7-3 with TRBJ1-2, with unresolved D. V was trimmed by 0 bases and J by 6 bases, leaving 8 bases between them. Germline V gene sequence: CDR1 SGHTA, CDR2 FQGTGA. The CDR3 extends over 13 amino acids. The DNA of the CDR3 is TGTGCCAGCAGCTTAACGTCTGGGGATGGCTACACCTTC. Protein product: CASSLTSGDGYTF.

This clonotype was found many times. The rearrangement uses TRBV18 and TRBJ2-7; tentative D call: TRBD1 (6 bases). Germline loops: CDR1 KGHSH, CDR2 LQKENI. Trimming removed 0 bases at V and 5 bases at J, with 11 bases between. The CDR3 extends over 14 amino acids. The CDR3 is CASSPPTGTHEQYF. The CDR3 DNA follows: TGTGCCAGCTCACCACCTACAGGGACCCACGAGCAGTACTTC.

This clonotype has a count of ten or more. The chain joins TRBV6-5 to TRBJ1-2; possible D gene TRBD1, 5 bases. CDR3 length: 15 amino acids. CDR1 is MNHEY, CDR2 SVGAGI, per germline. The V and J ends lost 3 bases and 4 bases respectively, with 15 bases between them. CDR3 amino acids: CASSYEQGLGYGYTF. DNA of the CDR3: TGTGCCAGCAGTTATGAGCAGGGACTGGGCTATGGCTACACCTTC.

This clonotype has a count of ten or more. The rearrangement uses TRBV27 and TRBJ1-5; no clear D gene. With 3 bases removed from V and 3 bases from J, the gap between germline ends came to 0 bases. This CDR3 has 11 amino acids. Looked up from germline, CDR1 is MNHEY and CDR2 is SMNVEV (reference sequence). The CDR3 nucleotides read TGTGCCAGCAGTTTCAATCAGCCCCAGCATTTT. Translation: CASSFNQPQHF.

This sequence joins TRBV20-1 and TRBJ2-7; the D gene is possibly TRBD1 (5 bases). The V end was cut by 6 bases, the J end by 5 bases, with 20 bases between. Germline values: CDR1 DFQATT, CDR2 SNEGSKA (reference sequence). The CDR3 length is 14 residues. The DNA of the CDR3 is TGCAGTGCAAATGGAGACAGCGAAACCCACGAGCAGTACTTC. Protein sequence: CSANGDSETHEQYF.

This chain connects TRBV6-5 to TRBJ1-2, with no clear D. The germline V gene has CDR1 MNHEY and CDR2 SVGAGI. The CDR3 contains 14 residues. V lost 2 bases, J lost 4 bases, and 11 bases lay in between. CDR3 region: CASSYGGLGYGYTF. CDR3 nucleotide sequence: TGTGCCAGCAGTTACGGCGGGCTTGGCTATGGCTACACCTTC.

The chain couples TRBV20-1 to TRBJ1-2; 9 nucleotides line up with TRBD1. CDR3 size: 14 residues. The germline CDR1 and CDR2 sequences are DFQATT and SNEGSKA (reference sequence). The trim removed 4 bases at V and 10 bases at J, leaving 13 bases unmatched. CDR3: CSAMVGTGKLPYTF. In nucleotides, the CDR3 is TGCAGTGCTATGGTCGGGACAGGGAAACTTCCCTACACCTTC.

This clonotype was seen only once. The chain combines TRBV5-1 with TRBJ1-6, with unresolved D. From germline, CDR1 is SGHRS and CDR2 YFSETQ. The CDR3 totals 14 residues. Trimming pared 2 bases from V and 8 bases from J, leaving 11 bases between. The CDR3 loop reads CASSFGSQYSPLHF. The CDR3 DNA is TGCGCCAGCAGCTTTGGAAGCCAATATTCACCCCTCCACTTT.

This clonotype occurred many times. This sequence joins TRBV4-1 and TRBJ2-2; 13 nucleotides match TRBD2. Looked up from germline, CDR1 is MGHRA and CDR2 is YSYEKL. The CDR3 is 18 amino acids. V lost 1 base and J lost 4; bases outside the gene matches: 6. Here the CDR3 reads CASSQGTSGSGVTGELFF. CDR3 bases: TGCGCCAGCAGCCAAGGGACTAGCGGGAGCGGCGTCACCGGGGAGCTGTTTTTT.

This clonotype was observed many times. V and J are TRBV7-3 and TRBJ2-7; 7 bases fit TRBD1. V was pared by 3 bases and J by 6 bases, with 11 bases of the junction left unmatched. This CDR3 spans 15 amino acids. The germline gives CDR1 SGHTA, CDR2 FQGTGA. CDR3 nucleotide sequence: TGTGCCAGCAGCTTCCCCCTGGACAGGTATGGCGAGCAGTACTTC. Encoded protein: CASSFPLDRYGEQYF. The complete variable domain, with remaining parts taken from reference TRBV7-3 and TRBJ2-7, reads GAGVSQTPSNKVTEKGKYVELRCDPISGHTALYWYRQSLGQGPEFLIYFQGTGAADDSGLPNDRFFAVRPEGSVSTLKIQRTERGDSAVYLCASSFPLDRYGEQYFGPGTRLTVT.

V usage is TRBV9 and J usage is TRBJ2-1; a weak D match, TRBD1 (6 bases). The length of the CDR3 is 14 residues. The germline gives CDR1 SGDLS, CDR2 YYNGEE. Trimming stripped 3 bases from V and 9 bases from J, with 16 bases between. CDR3 bases: TGTGCCAGCAGCGAGGGACAACCTTGGGGTGAGCAGTTCTTC. Encoded protein: CASSEGQPWGEQFF.

The chain recombines TRBV11-1 with TRBJ2-3; 9 bases are a match to TRBD2. V dropped 1 base and J dropped 11; count of bases not matched to a gene: 10. Germline V gives CDR1 SGHAT, CDR2 FQDESV (reference sequence). CDR3 size: 15 residues. CDR3 residues: CASSLDSGSLNEQYF. The CDR3 DNA is TGTGCCAGCAGCTTAGATAGCGGGAGCCTTAATGAGCAGTATTTT.

About this clonotype itself: Here the CDR3 omits its conserved ending phenylalanine or tryptophan, so a read error is the likely source. DNA for the CDR3: TGTGCCAGCAGTATTGGTAGCGGGCCTCACAATGAGCAGTTCGTC. Protein: CASSIGSGPHNEQFV. V and J are TRBV5-1 and TRBJ2-1; 7 positions match TRBD2. The CDR3 loop spans 15 amino acids. CDR1 and CDR2 from the germline V gene are SGHRS and YFSETQ.

In its sample, this clonotype was seen many times. V is TRBV12-3 or TRBV12-4 and J is TRBJ1-2; maybe TRBD1 (6 bases). The germline V and J ends were trimmed by 9 bases and 1 base, with 21 bases remaining between them. The CDR3 is 16 amino acids. The CDR3 is CARRSNLRGINYGYTF. The DNA of the CDR3 is TGTGCCAGACGAAGCAACTTAAGGGGGATTAACTATGGCTACACCTTC.

This clonotype rates as medium-sized. This chain joins TRBV10-3 and TRBJ2-7; 8 nucleotides agree with TRBD2. The germline V gene encodes CDR1 ENHRY and CDR2 SYGVKD. The CDR3 runs to 13 residues. V shed 9 bases, J shed 4 bases, and the junction held 8 bases outside the gene matches. Here the CDR3 DNA reads TGTGCCATTGGACTAGCTACAGATTACGAGCAGTACTTC. Its protein is CAIGLATDYEQYF.

Of note for this clonotype: This may stem from a read error, because a much larger clone lies one nucleotide away. For the CDR3, the DNA is TGTGCCAGTAGTTTCGGGGGCTACGCTGAAGCTTTCTTT. This codes for CASSFGGYAEAFF. The rearrangement links TRBV19 to TRBJ1-1; D may be TRBD1 (6 bases). The ends were cut back, 5 bases at V and 6 bases at J, with 13 bases in the middle. This CDR3 has 13 residues. Germline CDR1 is LNHDA and CDR2 is SQIVND (reference sequence).

The chain combines TRBV24-1 with TRBJ2-5; D is unresolved. Germline V gene sequence: CDR1 KGHDR, CDR2 SFDVKD. This CDR3 has 16 amino acids. The CDR3 loop reads CSSSPGRQAYQETQYF. CDR3 DNA: TGTTCCTCCTCACCCGGCCGGCAGGCATACCAAGAGACCCAGTACTTC.

V is TRBV20-1 and J is TRBJ2-7, with 13 nucleotides matching TRBD2. V shed 7 bases and J 6 bases; nucleotides not matched to a gene: 9. The germline CDR1 and CDR2 sequences are DFQATT and SNEGSKA (reference sequence). The CDR3 covers 14 residues. CDR3: CSVLTSGRLFEQYF. The DNA for the CDR3 is TGCAGTGTTCTGACTAGCGGGAGGCTATTCGAGCAGTACTTC.

The V call is TRBV7-9, the J call TRBJ2-7, with TRBD2 matching over 14 bases. J gave up 5 bases and V 6 bases, and 9 bases lay outside the gene matches. Germline V gives CDR1 SEHNR, CDR2 FQNEAQ (reference sequence). The CDR3 runs 16 residues. The CDR3 bases are TGTGCCAGCAGTAAACAGGGACTAGCGGGAGTCGACGAGCAGTACTTC. This codes for CASSKQGLAGVDEQYF.

Details on this clonotype: A much larger clone lies a single base off, so this may be a read error. The rearrangement uses TRBV27 and TRBJ1-2; D not certain. The CDR3 has 13 residues. Germline CDR1 is MNHEY and CDR2 is SMNVEV (reference sequence). In nucleotides, the CDR3 is TGTGCCAGCTCAACGATGGGAGCCTATGACTACACCTTC. Its protein is CASSTMGAYDYTF.

Details on this clonotype: The conserved phenylalanine or tryptophan is not found at the CDR3 terminus, so this likely reflects a read error. The chain is built from TRBV5-1 and TRBJ1-3, with D perhaps TRBD1 (6 bases). CDR3 length: 14 amino acids. Germline CDR1 is SGHRS and CDR2 is YFSETQ. The CDR3 coding sequence is TGCGCCAGCAGCCGGGACATTTCTGGAAACGCCATATATTCT. Encoded protein: CASSRDISGNAIYS.